This TCR beta chain was sequenced during a study of Tregs in tolerant kidney transplant recipients. About this clone itself: No antigen is known for it.

Study-level results: The small number of patients limits these findings pending further validation.

Profiled with immunoSEQ multiplex PCR; TCRdb holds only in-frame clones, not every one. This sample has around 66,000 clones, with over 75% found just once. Germline CDR1 reads SGHAT; CDR2 reads FQNNGV. V gave up 5 bases and J gave up 4 bases; unmatched junction bases: 8. There are 16 residues in the CDR3. The source was Tregs from blood, collected before the transplant. The clonotype was recovered from a human donor who received a combined kidney and bone marrow transplant. The chain carries TRBV11-2 and TRBJ1-2; 12 bases map to TRBD1. The CDR3 region is CASSPPGTGGPYGYTF. The CDR3, as DNA: TGTGCCAGCAGCCCGCCCGGGACAGGGGGCCCCTATGGCTACACCTTC.